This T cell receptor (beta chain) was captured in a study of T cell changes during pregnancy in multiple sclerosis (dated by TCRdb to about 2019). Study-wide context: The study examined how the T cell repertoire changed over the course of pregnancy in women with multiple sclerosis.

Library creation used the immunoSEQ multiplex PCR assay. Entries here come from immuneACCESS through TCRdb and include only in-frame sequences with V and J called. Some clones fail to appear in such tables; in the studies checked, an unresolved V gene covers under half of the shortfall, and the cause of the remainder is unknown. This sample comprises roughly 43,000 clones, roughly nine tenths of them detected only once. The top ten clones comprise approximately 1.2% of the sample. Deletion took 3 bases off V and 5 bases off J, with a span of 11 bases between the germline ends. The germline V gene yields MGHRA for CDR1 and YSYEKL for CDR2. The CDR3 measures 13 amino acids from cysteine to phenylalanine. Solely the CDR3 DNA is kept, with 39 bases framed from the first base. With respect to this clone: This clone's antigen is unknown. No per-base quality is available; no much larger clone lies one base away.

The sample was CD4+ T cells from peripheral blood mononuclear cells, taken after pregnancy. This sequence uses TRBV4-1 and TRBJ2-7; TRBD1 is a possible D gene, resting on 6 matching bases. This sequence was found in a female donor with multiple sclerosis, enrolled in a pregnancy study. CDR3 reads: CASSQNRVHEQYF. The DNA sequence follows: TGCGCCAGCAGCCAGAACAGGGTACACGAGCAGTACTTC.